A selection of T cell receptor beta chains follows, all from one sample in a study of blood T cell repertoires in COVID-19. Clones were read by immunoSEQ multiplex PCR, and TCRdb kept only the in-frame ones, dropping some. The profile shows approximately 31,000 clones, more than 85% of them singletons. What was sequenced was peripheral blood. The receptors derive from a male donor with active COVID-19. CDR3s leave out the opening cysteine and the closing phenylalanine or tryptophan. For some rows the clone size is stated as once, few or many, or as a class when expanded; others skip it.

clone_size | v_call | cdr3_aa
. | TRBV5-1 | ASSLGQGAYGYT
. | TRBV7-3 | ASSDISHGTQY
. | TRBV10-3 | AISPDSLSGNTIY
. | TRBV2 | ASVRQGGPGNTIY
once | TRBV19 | ASSSLRETQY
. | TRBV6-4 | ASSDQAGQNSPLH
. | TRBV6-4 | ASSDRSGGYTGELF
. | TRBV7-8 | ASSGGSGGYNEQF
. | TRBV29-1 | SVEHRGTNIQY
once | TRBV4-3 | ASSRWGVVGSQGYT
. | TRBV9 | ASSVGTVSTGELF
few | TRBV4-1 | ASSRKGLAGGGSYNEQF
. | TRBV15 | ATSRDGRTGIGNTEAF
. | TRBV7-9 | ASSLQGNQPQH
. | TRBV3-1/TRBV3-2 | ASSPGERFGELF
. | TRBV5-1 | ASSRGTGGSYEQY
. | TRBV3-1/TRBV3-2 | ASSQGGGAGYGYT
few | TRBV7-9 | ASSLSGYFLPNTEAF
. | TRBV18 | ASSPDRSINGYT
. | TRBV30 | AWSVLLAGSEQY
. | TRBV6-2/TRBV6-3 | ASSYLTGTSGGSYEQY
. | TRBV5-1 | ASSYQSLGQETQY
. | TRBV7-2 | ASSLNGETQY